A selection of T cell receptor beta chains follows, all from one sample in a study of blood T cell repertoires in COVID-19. The protocol was immunoSEQ multiplex PCR, while the TCRdb copy is restricted to in-frame clones and leaves out a portion. This table holds about 270,000 clones, approximately 90% found once. The specimen was peripheral blood. All receptors derive from a man between 60 and 75 years old who had recovered from COVID-19. The conserved cysteine and the conserved F or W are not part of the CDR3 here. Each record gives: V gene, J gene, clone size, CDR3 protein. Rows may omit the clone size; those that give it use once, few, many or a size class.

>TRBV5-1|TRBJ2-7|-
ASSLSREGGAYEQY
>TRBV6-5|TRBJ1-1|-
ASVGQNTEAF
>TRBV7-3|TRBJ2-2|-
ASSLMRGQGRNTGELF
>TRBV3-1/TRBV3-2|TRBJ1-1|-
ASSQDWGGAF
>TRBV19|TRBJ2-4|-
ASSIDRDGFLAKNIQY
>TRBV11-2|TRBJ2-7|-
ASSSGQGGY
>TRBV19|TRBJ2-7|-
ASRPQTGGNEQY
>TRBV20-1|TRBJ2-7|-
SASNPRTGNYEQY
>TRBV7-2|TRBJ1-5|-
ASKGESNQPQH
>TRBV19|TRBJ2-7|-
ASNPGGKNYEQY
>TRBV7-6|TRBJ1-6|once
ASSLGSRGYSPLH
>TRBV2|TRBJ2-5|-
ASRAIETQY
>TRBV9|TRBJ1-1|-
ASSARGQTNTEAF
>TRBV2|TRBJ2-7|-
ASSGMGSLYEQY
>TRBV6-5|TRBJ2-2|-
ATRRQQNTGELF
>TRBV4-2|TRBJ2-5|-
ASSQGEAILETQY
>TRBV3-1/TRBV3-2|TRBJ1-6|-
ASSQEPQGYNSPLH
>TRBV11-2|TRBJ2-1|-
ASSFDGLVVNEQF
>TRBV5-1|TRBJ2-5|-
ASSLGLQAIQETQY
>TRBV7-9|TRBJ2-5|once
ASSPRVEAETQY
>TRBV7-3|TRBJ2-6|-
ASSLEGGSGANVLT
>TRBV27|TRBJ1-6|-
ASSLVRTGSSYNSPLH
>TRBV9|TRBJ1-2|-
ASSTSRGPYGYT
>TRBV4-2|TRBJ2-3|-
ASSPLGGGGNTDTQY
>TRBV5-1|TRBJ2-1|few
ASSLSPGSRYEQF
>TRBV7-7|TRBJ2-7|few
ASSLERGTQYEQY
>TRBV20-1|TRBJ2-7|-
SARDLREQY
>TRBV5-1|TRBJ1-2|-
ASSLQENPNYGYT
>TRBV5-1|TRBJ1-5|-
ASSRDRGDQPQH
>TRBV10-3|TRBJ2-2|-
AISFTGELF
>TRBV18|TRBJ2-3|-
ASSAHQSSDTQY
>TRBV5-5|TRBJ2-5|-
ASSLAVQGDETQY
>TRBV7-9|TRBJ1-5|-
ASSITTVSNQPQH
>TRBV10-3|TRBJ1-1|once
AISDPGATEAF
>TRBV7-2|TRBJ2-7|-
ASSRQVSYEQY
>TRBV10-3|TRBJ1-3|-
AISETASGNTIY
>TRBV7-2|TRBJ2-3|-
ASTTQGPQVDTQY
>TRBV6-2/TRBV6-3|TRBJ2-3|-
ASSYSQRTSSTDTQY
>TRBV27|TRBJ2-3|-
ASRTLAGSSFTDTQY
>TRBV6-5|TRBJ1-1|-
ASSRRDTEAF
>TRBV5-1|TRBJ2-3|-
ASSLASNTDTQY
>TRBV7-9|TRBJ2-7|-
ASSPLTGAGESEQY
>TRBV2|TRBJ1-2|-
ASSPGQLYGYT
>TRBV27|TRBJ2-6|-
ASRLFSGANVLT
>TRBV11-2|TRBJ1-5|few
ASTQGGGNGAQH
>TRBV5-1|TRBJ2-6|-
ASSLRGQAGANVLT